This section outlines one T cell receptor beta chain sequence together with its context. These data come from a study of blood T cell repertoires in COVID-19. Trimming at V came to 6 bases and at J to 7 bases, leaving 3 bases not matched to a gene. The CDR3 covers 13 residues. Measured with immunoSEQ multiplex PCR; TCRdb has only the in-frame clones, and not every one. The sample yields under 250,000 clones, over 80% seen once. The sequence derives from a woman younger than 45 who had been exposed to COVID-19. The chain joins TRBV12-3 or TRBV12-4 to TRBJ2-2; 9 nucleotides match TRBD2. The sequencing sample was made of PBMCs or T cells enriched from blood (not recorded which). The CDR3, as DNA: TGTGCCAGCAGACTTAGCGGGAGCGGGGAGCTGTTTTTT. This translates into CASRLSGSGELFF.